This entry is about one TCR beta chain. This sample is part of a study of blood T cell repertoires in COVID-19. Study information: Some COVID-19 samples were acute and others convalescent; all came from the United States, Italy and Spain. Sources were T cells, B-cell-depleted T cells, or PBMCs; the material itself was cDNA or gDNA.

Per the study methods: By means of reference gene primer amplification, nucleated cell counts were estimated. Clones were sequenced by immunoSEQ multiplex PCR, and TCRdb holds only the in-frame ones, with some missing. V and J calls and clone size follow that table, whereas D and trimming were derived from the DNA. The data hold 120,000 to 150,000 clones, with around nine tenths observed a single time. The sequencing input was peripheral blood. This sequence originates from a human donor in a cohort sampled during active COVID-19.

The CDR3 here is CASSRDRVNEQFF. The CDR3 bases are TGTGCCAGCAGCAGGGACAGAGTCAATGAGCAGTTCTTC. The rearrangement links TRBV7-2 to TRBJ2-1, with 7 nucleotides matching TRBD1. Trimming cost V 5 bases and J 6 bases; bases outside gene matches: 4. The germline V gene has CDR1 SGHTA and CDR2 FQGNSA. This CDR3 spans 13 amino acids. The whole variable domain, filled in from reference TRBV7-2 and TRBJ2-1, reads GAGVSQSPSNKVTEKGKDVELRCDPISGHTALYWYRQSLGQGLEFLIYFQGNSAPDKSGLPSDRFSAERTGGSVSTLTIQRTQQEDSAVYLCASSRDRVNEQFFGPGTRLTVL.